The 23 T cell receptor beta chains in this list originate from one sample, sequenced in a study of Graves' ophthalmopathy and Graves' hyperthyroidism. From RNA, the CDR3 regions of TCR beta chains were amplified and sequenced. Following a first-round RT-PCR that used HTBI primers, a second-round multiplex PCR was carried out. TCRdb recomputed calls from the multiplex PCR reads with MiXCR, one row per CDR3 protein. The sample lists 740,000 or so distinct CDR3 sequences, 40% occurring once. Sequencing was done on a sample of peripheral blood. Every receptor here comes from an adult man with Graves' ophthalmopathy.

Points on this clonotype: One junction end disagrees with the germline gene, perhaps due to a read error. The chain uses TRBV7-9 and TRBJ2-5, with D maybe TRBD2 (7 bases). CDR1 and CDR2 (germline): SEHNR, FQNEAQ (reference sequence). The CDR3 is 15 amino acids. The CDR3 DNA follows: TGTGCCAGCAGCTTTTGGGGGGGGCACCAAGAGACCGAGTACTTC. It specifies CASSFWGGHQETEYF.

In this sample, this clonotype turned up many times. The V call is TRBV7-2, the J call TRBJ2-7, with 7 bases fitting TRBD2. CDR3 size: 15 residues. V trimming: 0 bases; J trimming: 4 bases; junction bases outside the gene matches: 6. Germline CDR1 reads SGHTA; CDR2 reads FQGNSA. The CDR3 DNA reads TGTGCCAGCAGCTTAGCGCTGGGCGGGAGTTACGAGCAGTACTTC. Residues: CASSLALGGSYEQYF.

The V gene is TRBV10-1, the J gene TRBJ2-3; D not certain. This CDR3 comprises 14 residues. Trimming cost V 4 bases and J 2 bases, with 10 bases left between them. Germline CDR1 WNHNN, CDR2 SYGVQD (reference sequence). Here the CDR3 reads CASSADTATDTQYF. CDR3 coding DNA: TGCGCCAGCAGTGCAGATACAGCCACAGATACGCAGTATTTT.

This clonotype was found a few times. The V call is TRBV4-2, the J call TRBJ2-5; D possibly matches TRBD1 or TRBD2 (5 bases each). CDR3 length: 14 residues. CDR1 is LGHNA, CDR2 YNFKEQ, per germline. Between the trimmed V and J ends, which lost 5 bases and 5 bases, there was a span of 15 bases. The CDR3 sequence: CASSWDPQGETQYF. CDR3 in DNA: TGTGCCAGCAGCTGGGACCCACAAGGGGAGACCCAGTACTTC.

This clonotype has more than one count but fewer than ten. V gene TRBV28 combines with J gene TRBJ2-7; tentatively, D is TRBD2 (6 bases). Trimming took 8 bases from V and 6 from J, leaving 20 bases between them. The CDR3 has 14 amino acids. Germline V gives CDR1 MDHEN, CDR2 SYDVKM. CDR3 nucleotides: TGTGCCAGCGACGGTGGAGGGGCTCTGGGCGAGCAGTACTTC. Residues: CASDGGGALGEQYF.

The DNA of the CDR3 is TGCGCCAGCAGCCATGGGGACAGAAATGAAAAACTGTTTTTT. Encoded protein: CASSHGDRNEKLFF. The rearrangement uses TRBV4-3 and TRBJ1-4; 7 bases align to TRBD1. The CDR3 is 14 amino acids. Germline V gives CDR1 LGHNA, CDR2 YSLEER. With V trimmed by 3 bases and J by 5 bases, 3 bases remained unmatched.

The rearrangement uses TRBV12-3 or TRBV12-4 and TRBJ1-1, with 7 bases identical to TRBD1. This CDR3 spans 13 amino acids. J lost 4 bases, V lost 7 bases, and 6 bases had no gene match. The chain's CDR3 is CASIRQGTTEAFF. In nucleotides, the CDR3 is TGTGCCAGCATCAGACAGGGAACCACTGAAGCTTTCTTT.

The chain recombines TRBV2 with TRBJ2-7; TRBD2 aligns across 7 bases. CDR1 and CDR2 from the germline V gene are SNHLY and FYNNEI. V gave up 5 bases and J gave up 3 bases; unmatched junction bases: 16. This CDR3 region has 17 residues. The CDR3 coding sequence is TGTGCCAGCAGTTTTGGGTTATTTGGCGGGAGTTTCTACGAGCAGTACTTC. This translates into CASSFGLFGGSFYEQYF.

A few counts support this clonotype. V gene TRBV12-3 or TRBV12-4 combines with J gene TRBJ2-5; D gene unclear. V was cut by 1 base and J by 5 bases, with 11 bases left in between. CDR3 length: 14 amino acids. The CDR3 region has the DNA TGTGCCAGCAGTTTAGGGAACTCTGGGGAGACCCAGTACTTC. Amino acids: CASSLGNSGETQYF.

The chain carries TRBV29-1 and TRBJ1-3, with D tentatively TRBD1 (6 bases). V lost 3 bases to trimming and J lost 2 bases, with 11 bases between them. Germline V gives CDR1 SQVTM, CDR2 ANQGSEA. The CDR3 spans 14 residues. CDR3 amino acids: CSVDKGDPGNTIYF. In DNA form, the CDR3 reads TGCAGCGTTGACAAGGGGGACCCTGGAAACACCATATATTTT.

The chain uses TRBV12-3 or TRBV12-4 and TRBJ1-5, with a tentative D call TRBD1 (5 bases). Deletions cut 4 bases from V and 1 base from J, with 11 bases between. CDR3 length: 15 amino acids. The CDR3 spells CASSSGGRSNQPQHF. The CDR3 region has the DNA TGTGCCAGCAGTTCGGGGGGGAGAAGCAATCAGCCCCAGCATTTT.

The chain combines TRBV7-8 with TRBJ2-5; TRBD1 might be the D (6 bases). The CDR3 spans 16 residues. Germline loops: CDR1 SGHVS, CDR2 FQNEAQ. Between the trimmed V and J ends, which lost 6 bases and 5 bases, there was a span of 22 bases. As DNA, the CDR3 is TGTGCCAGCAGTGCTAGAACAGGGTTTTCGGTGGAGACCCAGTACTTC. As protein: CASSARTGFSVETQYF. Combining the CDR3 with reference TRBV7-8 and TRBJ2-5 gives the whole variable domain GAGVSQSPRYKVAKRGQDVALRCDPISGHVSLFWYQQALGQGPEFLTYFQNEAQLDKSGLPSDRFFAERPEGSVSTLKIQRTQQEDSAVYLCASSARTGFSVETQYFGPGTRLLVL.

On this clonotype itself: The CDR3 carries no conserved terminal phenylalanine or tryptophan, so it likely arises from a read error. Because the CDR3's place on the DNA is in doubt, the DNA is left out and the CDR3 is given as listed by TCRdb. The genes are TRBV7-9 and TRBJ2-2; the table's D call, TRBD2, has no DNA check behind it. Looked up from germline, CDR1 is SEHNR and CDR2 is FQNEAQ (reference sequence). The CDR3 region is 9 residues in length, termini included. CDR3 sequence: CASSAGGLA.

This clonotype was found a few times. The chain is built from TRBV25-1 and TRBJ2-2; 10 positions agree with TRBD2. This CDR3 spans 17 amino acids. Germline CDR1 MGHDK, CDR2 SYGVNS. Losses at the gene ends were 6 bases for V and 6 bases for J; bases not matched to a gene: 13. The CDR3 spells CASSSLEREGRAGELFF. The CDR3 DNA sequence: TGTGCCAGCAGCTCACTTGAGCGGGAGGGCCGGGCCGGGGAGCTGTTTTTT. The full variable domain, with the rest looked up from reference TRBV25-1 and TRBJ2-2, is EADIYQTPRYLVIGTGKKITLECSQTMGHDKMYWYQQDPGMELHLIHYSYGVNSTEKGDLSSESTVSRIRTEHFPLTLESARPSHTSQYLCASSSLEREGRAGELFFGEGSRLTVL.

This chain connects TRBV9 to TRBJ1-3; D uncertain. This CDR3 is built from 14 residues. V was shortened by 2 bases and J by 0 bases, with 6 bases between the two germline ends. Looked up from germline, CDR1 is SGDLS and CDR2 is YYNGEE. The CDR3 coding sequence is TGTGCCAGCAGCGTCTCCACCTCTGGAAACACCATATATTTT. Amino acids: CASSVSTSGNTIYF.

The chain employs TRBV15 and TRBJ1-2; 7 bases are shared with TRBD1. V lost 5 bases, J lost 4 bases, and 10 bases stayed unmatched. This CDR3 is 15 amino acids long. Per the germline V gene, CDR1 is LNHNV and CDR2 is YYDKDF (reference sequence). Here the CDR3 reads CATSSKTGTAYGYTF. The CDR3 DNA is TGTGCCACCAGCTCCAAGACAGGGACAGCCTATGGCTACACCTTC.

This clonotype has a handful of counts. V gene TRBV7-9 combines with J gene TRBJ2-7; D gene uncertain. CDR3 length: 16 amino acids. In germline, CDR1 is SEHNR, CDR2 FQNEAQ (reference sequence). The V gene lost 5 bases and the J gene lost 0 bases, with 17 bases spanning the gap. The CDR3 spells CASSALGYPNSYEQYF. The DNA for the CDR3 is TGTGCCAGCAGCGCTCTGGGGTACCCCAACTCCTACGAGCAGTACTTC.

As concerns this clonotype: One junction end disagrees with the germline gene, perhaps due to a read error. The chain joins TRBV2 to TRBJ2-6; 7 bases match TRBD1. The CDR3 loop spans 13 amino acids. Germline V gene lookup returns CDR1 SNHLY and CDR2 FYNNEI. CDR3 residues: CASSEEGANALTF. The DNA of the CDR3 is TGTGCCAGCAGTGAAGAGGGGGCCAACGCCCTGACTTTC.

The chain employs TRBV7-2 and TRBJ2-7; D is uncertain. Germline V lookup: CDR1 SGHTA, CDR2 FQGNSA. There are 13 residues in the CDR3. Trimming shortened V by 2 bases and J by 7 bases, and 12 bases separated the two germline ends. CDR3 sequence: CASSLRLQREQYF. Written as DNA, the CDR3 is TGTGCCAGCAGCTTACGGCTACAGAGGGAGCAGTACTTC.

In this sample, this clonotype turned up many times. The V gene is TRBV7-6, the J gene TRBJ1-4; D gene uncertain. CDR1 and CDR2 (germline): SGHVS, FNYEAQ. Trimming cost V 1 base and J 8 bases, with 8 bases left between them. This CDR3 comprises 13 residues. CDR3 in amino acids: CASSLVGQEKLFF. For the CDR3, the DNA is TGTGCCAGCAGCTTAGTTGGTCAGGAAAAACTGTTTTTT. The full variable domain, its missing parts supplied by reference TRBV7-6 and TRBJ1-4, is GAGVSQSPRYKVTKRGQDVALRCDPISGHVSLYWYRQALGQGPEFLTYFNYEAQQDKSGLPNDRFSAERPEGSISTLTIQRTEQRDSAMYRCASSLVGQEKLFFGSGTQLSVL.

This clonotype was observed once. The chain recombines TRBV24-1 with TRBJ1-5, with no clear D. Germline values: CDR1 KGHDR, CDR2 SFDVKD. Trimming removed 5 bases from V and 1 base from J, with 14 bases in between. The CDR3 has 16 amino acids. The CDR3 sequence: CATSATHRRSNQPQHF. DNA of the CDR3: TGTGCCACCAGTGCTACCCATCGACGAAGCAATCAGCCCCAGCATTTT.

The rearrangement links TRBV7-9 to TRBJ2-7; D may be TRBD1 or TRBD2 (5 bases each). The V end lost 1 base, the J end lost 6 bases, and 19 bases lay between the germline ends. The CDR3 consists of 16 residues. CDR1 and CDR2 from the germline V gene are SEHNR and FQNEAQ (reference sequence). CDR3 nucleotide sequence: TGTGCCAGCAGCTTAGGTTCGGGGACCTGGGCCTCCGAGCAGTACTTC. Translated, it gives CASSLGSGTWASEQYF.

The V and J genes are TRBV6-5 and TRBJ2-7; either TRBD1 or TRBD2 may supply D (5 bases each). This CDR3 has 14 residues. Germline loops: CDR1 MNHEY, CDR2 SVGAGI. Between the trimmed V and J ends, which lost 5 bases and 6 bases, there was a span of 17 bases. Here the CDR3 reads CASSPSGAGREQYF. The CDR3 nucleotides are TGTGCCAGCAGTCCATCCGGGGCAGGGCGCGAGCAGTACTTC.